These 2 T cell receptor beta chains came from one sample sequenced in a study of CD4 T cells in relation to SARS-CoV-2 and coronaviruses (dated by TCRdb to about 2021). CD4+ T cells from unexposed donors were collected before the COVID-19 pandemic (2011-2018). Libraries came from the immunoSEQ multiplex PCR assay. TCRdb mirrors the immuneACCESS table, restricted to in-frame sequences. Some clones are absent from its copies; in checked studies, under half trace to an unresolved V gene, and the reason for the others is unknown. Here the sample has 50,000 to 70,000 clones; around 87% occur a single time. The top ten hold 1.5% to 2% of the sample. The sequencing sample was made of memory CD4+ T cells from PBMCs. According to the study, the label for this sample's cell subset or site signals: memory (non-naive) CD4+ T cells. These receptors all stem from a human donor in good health.

This clone has only a few counts. This chain links TRBV28 with TRBJ1-4; 7 positions match TRBD1. The CDR3 sequence is 17 residues long. Per germline, CDR1 MDHEN and CDR2 SYDVKM. The J segment lost 1 base and the V segment lost 2 bases, leaving 7 bases of the junction unmatched. CDR3 DNA sequence: TGTGCCAGCAGTTTAGGTAGGGGGCTCCGAACTAATGAAAAACTGTTTTTT. Translation: CASSLGRGLRTNEKLFF. Full variable domain (missing parts from reference TRBV28 and TRBJ1-4): DVKVTQSSRYLVKRTGEKVFLECVQDMDHENMFWYRQDPGLGLRLIYFSYDVKMKEKGDIPEGYSVSREKKERFSLILESASTNQTSMYLCASSLGRGLRTNEKLFFGSGTQLSVL.

The V call is TRBV7-9, the J call TRBJ2-7; D may be TRBD1 or TRBD2 (5 bases each). Germline lookup yields CDR1 SEHNR and CDR2 FQNEAQ (reference sequence). Trimming removed 6 bases from V and 7 bases from J, with 10 bases in between. The CDR3 contains 11 residues. The CDR3, as DNA: TGTGCCAGCAGGGCTGAGGGGGAGCAGTACTTC. Its translation: CASRAEGEQYF.